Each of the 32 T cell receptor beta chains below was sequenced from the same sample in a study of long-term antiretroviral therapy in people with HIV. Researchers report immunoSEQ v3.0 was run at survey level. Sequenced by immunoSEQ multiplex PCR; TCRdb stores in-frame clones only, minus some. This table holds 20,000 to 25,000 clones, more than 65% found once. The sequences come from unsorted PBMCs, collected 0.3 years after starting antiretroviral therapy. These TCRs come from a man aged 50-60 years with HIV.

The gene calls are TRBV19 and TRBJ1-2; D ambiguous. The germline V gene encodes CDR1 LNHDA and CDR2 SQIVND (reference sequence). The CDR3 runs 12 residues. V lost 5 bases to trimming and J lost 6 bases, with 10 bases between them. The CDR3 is CASSPNRDGYTF. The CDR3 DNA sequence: TGTGCCAGTAGTCCAAATAGGGATGGCTACACCTTC. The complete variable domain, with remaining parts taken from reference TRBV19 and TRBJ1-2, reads DGGITQSPKYLFRKEGQNVTLSCEQNLNHDAMYWYRQDPGQGLRLIYYSQIVNDFQKGDIAEGYSVSREKKESFPLTVTSAQKNPTAFYLCASSPNRDGYTFGSGTRLTVV.

In DNA form, the CDR3 reads TGTGCCAGCAGCAGACAGCCGGCAGTAGCTAACTATGGCTACACCTTC. It is translated as CASSRQPAVANYGYTF. The chain couples TRBV5-5 to TRBJ1-2; TRBD1 is a possible D gene (5 bases). The CDR3 length is 16 residues. V gave up 4 bases and J gave up 0 bases, with 16 bases separating them. CDR1 is SGHKS and CDR2 is YYEKEE in the germline V gene (reference sequence).

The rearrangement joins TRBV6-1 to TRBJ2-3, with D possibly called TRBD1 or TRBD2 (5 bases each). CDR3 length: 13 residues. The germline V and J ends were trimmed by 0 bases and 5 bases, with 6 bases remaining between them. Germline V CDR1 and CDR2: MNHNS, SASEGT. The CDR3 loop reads CASSEARGDTQYF. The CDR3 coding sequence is TGTGCCAGCAGTGAAGCGAGGGGAGATACGCAGTATTTT.

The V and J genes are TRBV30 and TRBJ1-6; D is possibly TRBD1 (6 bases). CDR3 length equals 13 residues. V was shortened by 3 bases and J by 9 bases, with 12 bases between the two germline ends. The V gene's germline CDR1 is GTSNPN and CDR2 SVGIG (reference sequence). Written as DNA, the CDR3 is TGTGCCTGGAGCCTTCGACAGGTTTCACCCCTCCACTTT. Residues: CAWSLRQVSPLHF.

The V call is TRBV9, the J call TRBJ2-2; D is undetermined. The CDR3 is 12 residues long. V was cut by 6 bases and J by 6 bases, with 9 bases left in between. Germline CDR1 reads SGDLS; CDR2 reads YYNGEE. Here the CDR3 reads CASKSGPGELFF. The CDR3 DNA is TGTGCCAGCAAGTCGGGCCCCGGGGAGCTGTTTTTT.

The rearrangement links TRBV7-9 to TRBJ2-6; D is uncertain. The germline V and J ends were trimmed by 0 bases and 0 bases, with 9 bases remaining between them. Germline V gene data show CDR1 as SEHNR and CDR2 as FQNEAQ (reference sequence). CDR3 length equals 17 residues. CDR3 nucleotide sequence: TGTGCCAGCAGCTTAGCGGGCAGTTCCTCTGGGGCCAACGTCCTGACTTTC. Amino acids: CASSLAGSSSGANVLTF.

As DNA, the CDR3 is TGCAGCGTTGAGCGGAGTAGCGGGATGCGGGATACGCAGTATTTT. It encodes CSVERSSGMRDTQYF. The rearrangement links TRBV29-1 to TRBJ2-3; 8 nucleotides match TRBD2. The germline V gene has CDR1 SQVTM and CDR2 ANQGSEA. The CDR3 length is 15 residues. The ends lost 3 bases at V and 6 bases at J; junction bases unmatched: 11.

In DNA form, the CDR3 reads TGTGCCAGTAGTGCAGGGGCCTACGAGCAGTACTTC. Translation: CASSAGAYEQYF. The rearrangement links TRBV19 to TRBJ2-7; a weak D match, TRBD1 (6 bases). Per germline, CDR1 LNHDA and CDR2 SQIVND (reference sequence). Deletions cut 5 bases from V and 2 bases from J, with 7 bases between. This CDR3 is built from 12 residues.

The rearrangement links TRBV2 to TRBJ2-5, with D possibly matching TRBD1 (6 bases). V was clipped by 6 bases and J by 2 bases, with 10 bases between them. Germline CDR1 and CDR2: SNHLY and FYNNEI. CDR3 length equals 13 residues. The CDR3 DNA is TGTGCCAGCAGCCAGGGGCGACAAGAGACCCAGTACTTC. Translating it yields CASSQGRQETQYF.

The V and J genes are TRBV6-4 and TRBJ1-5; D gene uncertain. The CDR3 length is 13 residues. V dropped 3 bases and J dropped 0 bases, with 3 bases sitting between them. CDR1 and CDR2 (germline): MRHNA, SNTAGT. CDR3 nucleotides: TGTGCCAGCAGTGAAGCTAGCAATCAGCCCCAGCATTTT. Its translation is CASSEASNQPQHF.

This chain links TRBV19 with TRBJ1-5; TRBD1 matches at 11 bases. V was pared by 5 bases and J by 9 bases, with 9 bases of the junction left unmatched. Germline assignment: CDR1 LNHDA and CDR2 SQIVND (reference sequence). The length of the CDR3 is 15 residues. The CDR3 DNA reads TGTGCCAGTAGTTTACTCCGGGACAGGGGGTGGCCCCAGCATTTT. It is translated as CASSLLRDRGWPQHF.

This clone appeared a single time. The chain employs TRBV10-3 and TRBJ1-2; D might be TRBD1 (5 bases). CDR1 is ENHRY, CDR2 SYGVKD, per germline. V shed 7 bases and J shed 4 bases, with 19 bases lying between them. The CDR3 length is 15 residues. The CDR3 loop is CAITPREGRTYGYTF. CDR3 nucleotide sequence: TGTGCCATCACCCCCCGTGAGGGGCGCACCTATGGCTACACCTTC.

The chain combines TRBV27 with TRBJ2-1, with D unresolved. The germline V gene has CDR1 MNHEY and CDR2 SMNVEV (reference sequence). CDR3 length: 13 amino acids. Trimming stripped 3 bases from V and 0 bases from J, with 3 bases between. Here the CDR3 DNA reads TGTGCCAGCAGTTTCAGCTCCTACAATGAGCAGTTCTTC. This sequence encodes CASSFSSYNEQFF.

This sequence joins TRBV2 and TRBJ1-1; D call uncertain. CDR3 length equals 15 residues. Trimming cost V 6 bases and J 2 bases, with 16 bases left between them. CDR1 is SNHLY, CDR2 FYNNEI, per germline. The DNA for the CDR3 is TGTGCCAGCAGCTGGGCCGTTCTCTTCAACACTGAAGCTTTCTTT. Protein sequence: CASSWAVLFNTEAFF.

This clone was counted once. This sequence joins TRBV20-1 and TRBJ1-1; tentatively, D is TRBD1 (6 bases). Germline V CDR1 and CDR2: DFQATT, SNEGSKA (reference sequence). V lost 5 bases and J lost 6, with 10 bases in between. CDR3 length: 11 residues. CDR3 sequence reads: CSAPQGAEAFF. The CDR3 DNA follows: TGCAGTGCTCCACAGGGCGCTGAAGCTTTCTTT.

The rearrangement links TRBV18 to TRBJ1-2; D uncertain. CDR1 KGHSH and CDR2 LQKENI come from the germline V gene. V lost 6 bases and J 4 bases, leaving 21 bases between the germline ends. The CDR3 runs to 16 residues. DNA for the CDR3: TGTGCCAGCTCGCTAAATCCCGGACCGACCCGCTATGGCTACACCTTC. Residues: CASSLNPGPTRYGYTF.

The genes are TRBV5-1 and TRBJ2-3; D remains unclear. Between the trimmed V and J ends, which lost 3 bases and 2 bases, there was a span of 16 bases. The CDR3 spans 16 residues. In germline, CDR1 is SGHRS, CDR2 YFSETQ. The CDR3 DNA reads TGCGCCAGCAGCTCCCCCCTGGGTCAGGCCACAGATACGCAGTATTTT. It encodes CASSSPLGQATDTQYF.

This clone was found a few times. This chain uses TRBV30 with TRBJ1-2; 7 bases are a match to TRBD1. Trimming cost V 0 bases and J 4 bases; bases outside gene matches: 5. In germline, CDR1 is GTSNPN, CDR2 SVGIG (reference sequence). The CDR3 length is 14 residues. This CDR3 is CAWSVLAGGYGYTF. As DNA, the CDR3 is TGTGCCTGGAGTGTACTTGCAGGGGGCTATGGCTACACCTTC.

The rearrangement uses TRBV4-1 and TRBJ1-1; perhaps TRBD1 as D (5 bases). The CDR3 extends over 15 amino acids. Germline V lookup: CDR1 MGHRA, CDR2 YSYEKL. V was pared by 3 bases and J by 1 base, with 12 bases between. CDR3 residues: CASSHRDPGNTEAFF. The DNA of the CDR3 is TGCGCCAGCAGCCATCGGGACCCTGGGAACACTGAAGCTTTCTTT.

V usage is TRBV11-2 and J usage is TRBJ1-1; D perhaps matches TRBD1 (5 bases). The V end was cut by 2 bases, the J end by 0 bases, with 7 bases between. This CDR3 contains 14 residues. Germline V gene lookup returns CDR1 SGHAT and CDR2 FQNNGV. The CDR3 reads CASSLWGLNTEAFF. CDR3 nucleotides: TGTGCCAGCAGCTTATGGGGCCTGAACACTGAAGCTTTCTTT.

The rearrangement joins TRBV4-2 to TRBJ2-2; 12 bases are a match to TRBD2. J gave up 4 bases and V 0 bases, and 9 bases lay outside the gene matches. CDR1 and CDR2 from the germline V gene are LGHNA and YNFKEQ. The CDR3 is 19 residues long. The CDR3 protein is CASSQDPTSGRGRTGELFF. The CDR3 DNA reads TGTGCCAGCAGCCAAGATCCGACTAGCGGGAGAGGGCGCACCGGGGAGCTGTTTTTT.

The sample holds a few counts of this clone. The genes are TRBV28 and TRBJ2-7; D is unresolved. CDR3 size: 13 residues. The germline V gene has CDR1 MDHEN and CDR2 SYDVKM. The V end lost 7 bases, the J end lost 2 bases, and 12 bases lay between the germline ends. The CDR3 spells CASTSSSAYEQYF. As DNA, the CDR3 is TGTGCCAGCACCTCCTCGTCGGCCTACGAGCAGTACTTC.

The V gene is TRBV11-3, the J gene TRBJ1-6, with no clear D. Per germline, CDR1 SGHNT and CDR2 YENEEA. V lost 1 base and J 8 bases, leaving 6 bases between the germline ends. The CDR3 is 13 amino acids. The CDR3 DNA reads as TGTGCCAGCAGCTTAGCATCGTATTCACCCCTCCACTTT. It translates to CASSLASYSPLHF.

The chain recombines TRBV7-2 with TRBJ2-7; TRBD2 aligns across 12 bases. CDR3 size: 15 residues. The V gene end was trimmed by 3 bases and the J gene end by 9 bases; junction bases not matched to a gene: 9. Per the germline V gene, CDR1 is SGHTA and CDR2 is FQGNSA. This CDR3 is CASSFLAGGDDGQYF. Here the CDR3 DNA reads TGTGCCAGCAGCTTTCTAGCGGGAGGGGACGACGGGCAGTACTTC.

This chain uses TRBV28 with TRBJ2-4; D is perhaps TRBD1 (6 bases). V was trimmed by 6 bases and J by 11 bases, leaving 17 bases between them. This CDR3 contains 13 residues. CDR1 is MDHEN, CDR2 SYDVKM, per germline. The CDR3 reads CASSLHRTELQYF. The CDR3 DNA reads TGTGCCAGCAGCCTACACAGGACAGAGCTTCAGTACTTC.

The CDR3 spells CASSPGFDSTEAFF. The CDR3 region has the DNA TGTGCCAGCTCACCCGGTTTCGACTCTACTGAAGCTTTCTTT. This chain links TRBV18 with TRBJ1-1, with no clear D. Between the trimmed V and J ends, which lost 3 bases and 5 bases, there was a span of 13 bases. Per germline, CDR1 KGHSH and CDR2 LQKENI. The length of the CDR3 is 14 residues.

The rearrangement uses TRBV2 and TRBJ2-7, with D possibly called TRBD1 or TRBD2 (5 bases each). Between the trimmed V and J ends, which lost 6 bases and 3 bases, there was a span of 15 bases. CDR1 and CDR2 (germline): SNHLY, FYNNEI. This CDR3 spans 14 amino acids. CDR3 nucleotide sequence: TGTGCCAGCAGGGGACGGACCCACGACTACGAGCAGTACTTC. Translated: CASRGRTHDYEQYF.

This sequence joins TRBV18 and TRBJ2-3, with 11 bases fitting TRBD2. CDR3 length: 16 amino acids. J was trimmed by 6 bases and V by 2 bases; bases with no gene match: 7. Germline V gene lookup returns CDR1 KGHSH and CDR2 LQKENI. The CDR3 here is CASSPWASGGTDTQYF. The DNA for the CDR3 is TGTGCCAGCTCACCATGGGCTAGCGGGGGGACGGATACGCAGTATTTT.

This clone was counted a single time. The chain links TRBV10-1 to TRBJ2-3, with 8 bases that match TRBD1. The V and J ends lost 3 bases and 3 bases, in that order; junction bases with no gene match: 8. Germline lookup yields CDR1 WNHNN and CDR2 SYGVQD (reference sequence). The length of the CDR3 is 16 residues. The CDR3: CASSDWQGARTDTQYF. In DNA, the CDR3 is TGCGCCAGCAGTGATTGGCAGGGGGCGAGGACAGATACGCAGTATTTT.

The CDR3 loop reads CASMQGAFLETQYF. The CDR3 DNA follows: TGTGCCAGCATGCAGGGGGCTTTTTTAGAGACCCAGTACTTC. The V gene is TRBV6-5, the J gene TRBJ2-5; 8 bases are a match to TRBD1. The CDR3 totals 14 residues. Germline V gene data show CDR1 as MNHEY and CDR2 as SVGAGI. V shed 7 bases, J shed 4 bases, and the junction held 8 bases outside the gene matches.

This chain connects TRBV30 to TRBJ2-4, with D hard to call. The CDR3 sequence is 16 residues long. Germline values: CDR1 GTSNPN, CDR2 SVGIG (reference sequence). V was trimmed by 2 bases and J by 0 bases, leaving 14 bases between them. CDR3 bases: TGTGCCTGGAGTCTCCCCGGCGGAGTAGCCAAAAACATTCAGTACTTC. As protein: CAWSLPGGVAKNIQYF.

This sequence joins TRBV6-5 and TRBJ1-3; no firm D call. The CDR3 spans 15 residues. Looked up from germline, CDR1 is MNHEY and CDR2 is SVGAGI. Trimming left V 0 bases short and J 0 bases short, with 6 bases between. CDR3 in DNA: TGTGCCAGCAGTTACTCCTGGGTCTCTGGAAACACCATATATTTT. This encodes CASSYSWVSGNTIYF.